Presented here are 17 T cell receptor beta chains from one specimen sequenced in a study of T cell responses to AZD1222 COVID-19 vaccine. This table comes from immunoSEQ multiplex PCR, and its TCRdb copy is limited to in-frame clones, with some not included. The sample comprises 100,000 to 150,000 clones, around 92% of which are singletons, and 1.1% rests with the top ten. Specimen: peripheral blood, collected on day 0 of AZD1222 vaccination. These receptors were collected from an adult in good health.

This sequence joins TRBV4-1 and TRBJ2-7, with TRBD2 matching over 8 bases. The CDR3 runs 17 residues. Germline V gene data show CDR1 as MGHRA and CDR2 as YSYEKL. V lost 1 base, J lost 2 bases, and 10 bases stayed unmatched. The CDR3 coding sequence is TGCGCCAGCAGCCAAGGTAATCTAGCGCGGGAGGCCTACGAGCAGTACTTC. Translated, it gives CASSQGNLAREAYEQYF.

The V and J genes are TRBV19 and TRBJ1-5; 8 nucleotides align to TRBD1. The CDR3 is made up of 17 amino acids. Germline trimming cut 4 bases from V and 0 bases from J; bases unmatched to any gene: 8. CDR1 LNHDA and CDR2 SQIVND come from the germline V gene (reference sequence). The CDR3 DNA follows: TGTGCCAGTAGTACATATAAGACAGGGGATAGCAATCAGCCCCAGCATTTT. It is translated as CASSTYKTGDSNQPQHF.

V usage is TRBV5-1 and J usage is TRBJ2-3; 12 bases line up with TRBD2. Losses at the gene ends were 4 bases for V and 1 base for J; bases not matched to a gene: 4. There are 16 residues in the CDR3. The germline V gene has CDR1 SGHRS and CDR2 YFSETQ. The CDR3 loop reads CASSPRLAGGTDTQYF. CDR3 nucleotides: TGCGCCAGCAGCCCCCGACTAGCGGGAGGCACAGATACGCAGTATTTT.

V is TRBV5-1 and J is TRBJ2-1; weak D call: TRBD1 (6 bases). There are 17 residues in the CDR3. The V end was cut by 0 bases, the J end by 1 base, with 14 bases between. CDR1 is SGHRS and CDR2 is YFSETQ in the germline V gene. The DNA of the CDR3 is TGCGCCAGCAGCTTGGGGGGACAAATACCATCCTACAATGAGCAGTTCTTC. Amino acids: CASSLGGQIPSYNEQFF.

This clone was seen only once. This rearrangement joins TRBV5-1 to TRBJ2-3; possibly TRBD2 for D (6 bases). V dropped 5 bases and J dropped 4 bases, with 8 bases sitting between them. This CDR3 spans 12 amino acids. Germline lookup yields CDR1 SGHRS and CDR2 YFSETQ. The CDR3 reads CASRGDSDTQYF. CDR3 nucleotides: TGCGCCAGCAGGGGGGACTCAGATACGCAGTATTTT.

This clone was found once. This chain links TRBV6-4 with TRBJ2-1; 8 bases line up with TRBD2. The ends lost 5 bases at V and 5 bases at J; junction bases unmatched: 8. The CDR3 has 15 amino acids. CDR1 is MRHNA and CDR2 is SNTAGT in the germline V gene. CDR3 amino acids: CASSLEAGAHNEQFF. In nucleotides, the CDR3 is TGTGCCAGCAGTCTCGAAGCGGGAGCCCACAATGAGCAGTTCTTC.

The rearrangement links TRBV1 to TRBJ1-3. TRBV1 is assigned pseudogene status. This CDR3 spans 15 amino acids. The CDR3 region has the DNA TGCACCAGCAGCCACAACGACCCCCCTGGAAACACCATATATTTT. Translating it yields CTSSHNDPPGNTIYF.

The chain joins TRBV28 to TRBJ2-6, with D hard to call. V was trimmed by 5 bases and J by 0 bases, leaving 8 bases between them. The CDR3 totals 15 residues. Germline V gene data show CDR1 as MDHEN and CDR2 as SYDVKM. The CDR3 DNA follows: TGTGCCAGCAGTCAATGGCTCTCTGGGGCCAACGTCCTGACTTTC. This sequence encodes CASSQWLSGANVLTF.

For the CDR3, the DNA is TGTGCCAGCCGTGGAGGGAGGACCTACGAGCAGTACTTC. Its protein is CASRGGRTYEQYF. The V and J genes are TRBV19 and TRBJ2-7, with TRBD2 as a possible D gene (6 bases). V lost 9 bases and J lost 2, with 14 bases in between. Germline CDR1 LNHDA, CDR2 SQIVND (reference sequence). The CDR3 runs to 13 residues.

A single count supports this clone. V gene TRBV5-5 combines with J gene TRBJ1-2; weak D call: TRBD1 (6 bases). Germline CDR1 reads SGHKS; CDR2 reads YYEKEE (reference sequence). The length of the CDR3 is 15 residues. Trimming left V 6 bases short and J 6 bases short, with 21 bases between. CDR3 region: CASTPQTGGGNGYTF. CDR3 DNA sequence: TGTGCCAGCACCCCCCAAACCGGGGGCGGGAATGGCTACACCTTC.

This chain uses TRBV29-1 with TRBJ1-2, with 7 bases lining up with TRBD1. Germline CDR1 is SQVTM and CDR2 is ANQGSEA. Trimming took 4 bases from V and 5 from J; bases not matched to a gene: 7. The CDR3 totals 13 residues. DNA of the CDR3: TGCAGCGTTGCAGACAGGGATGGTTATGGCTACACCTTC. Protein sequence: CSVADRDGYGYTF.

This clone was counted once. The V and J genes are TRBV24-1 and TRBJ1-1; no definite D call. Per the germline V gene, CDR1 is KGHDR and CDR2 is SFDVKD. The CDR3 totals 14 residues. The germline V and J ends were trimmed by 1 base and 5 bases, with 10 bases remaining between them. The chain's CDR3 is CATSDFVGRTEAFF. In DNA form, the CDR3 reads TGTGCCACCAGTGATTTCGTCGGAAGGACTGAAGCTTTCTTT.

This chain's CDR3 is CASSSGFTNYGYTF. The CDR3 DNA sequence: TGTGCCAGCAGCTCCGGGTTTACTAACTATGGCTACACCTTC. The J gene is TRBJ1-2, the V gene TRBV7-3, with unresolved D. The V end lost 4 bases, the J end lost 0 bases, and 9 bases lay between the germline ends. From germline, CDR1 is SGHTA and CDR2 FQGTGA. This CDR3 has 14 residues.

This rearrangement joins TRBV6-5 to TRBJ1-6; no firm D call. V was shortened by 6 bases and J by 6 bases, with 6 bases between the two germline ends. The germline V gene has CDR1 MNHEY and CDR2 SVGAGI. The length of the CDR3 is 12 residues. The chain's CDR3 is CASRDGNSPLHF. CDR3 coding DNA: TGTGCCAGCAGGGATGGTAATTCACCCCTCCACTTT.

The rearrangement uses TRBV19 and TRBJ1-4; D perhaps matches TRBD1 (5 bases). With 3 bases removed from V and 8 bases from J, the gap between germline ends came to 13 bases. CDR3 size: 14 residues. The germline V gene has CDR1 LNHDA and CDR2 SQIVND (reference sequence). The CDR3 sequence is CASSIGGREEKLFF. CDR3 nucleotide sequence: TGTGCCAGTAGTATCGGGGGTCGAGAAGAAAAACTGTTTTTT. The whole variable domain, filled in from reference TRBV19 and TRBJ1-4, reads DGGITQSPKYLFRKEGQNVTLSCEQNLNHDAMYWYRQDPGQGLRLIYYSQIVNDFQKGDIAEGYSVSREKKESFPLTVTSAQKNPTAFYLCASSIGGREEKLFFGSGTQLSVL.

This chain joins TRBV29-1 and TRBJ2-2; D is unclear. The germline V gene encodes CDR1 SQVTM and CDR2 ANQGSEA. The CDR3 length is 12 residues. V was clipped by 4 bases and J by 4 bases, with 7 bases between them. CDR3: CSVAHPTGELFF. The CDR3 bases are TGCAGCGTTGCCCACCCCACCGGGGAGCTGTTTTTT.

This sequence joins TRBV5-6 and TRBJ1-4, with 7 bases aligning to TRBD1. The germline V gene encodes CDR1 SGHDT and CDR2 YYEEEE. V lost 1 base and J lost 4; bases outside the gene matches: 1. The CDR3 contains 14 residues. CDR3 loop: CASSLWDSNEKLFF. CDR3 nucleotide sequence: TGTGCCAGCAGCTTGTGGGACAGTAATGAAAAACTGTTTTTT.